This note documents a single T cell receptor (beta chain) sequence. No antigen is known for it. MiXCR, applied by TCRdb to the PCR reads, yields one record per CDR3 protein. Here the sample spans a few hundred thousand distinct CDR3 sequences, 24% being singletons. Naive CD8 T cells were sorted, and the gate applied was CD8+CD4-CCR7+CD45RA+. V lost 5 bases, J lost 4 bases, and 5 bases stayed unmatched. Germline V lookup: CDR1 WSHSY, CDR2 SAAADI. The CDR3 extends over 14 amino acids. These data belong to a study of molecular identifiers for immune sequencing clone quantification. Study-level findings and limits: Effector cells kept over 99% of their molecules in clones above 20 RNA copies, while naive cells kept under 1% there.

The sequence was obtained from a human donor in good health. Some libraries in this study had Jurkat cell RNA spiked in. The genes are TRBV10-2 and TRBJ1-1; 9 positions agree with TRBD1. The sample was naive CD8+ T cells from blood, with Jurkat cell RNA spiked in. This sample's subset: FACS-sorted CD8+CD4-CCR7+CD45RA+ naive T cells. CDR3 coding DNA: TGCGCCAGCAGTCTGGACAGGGGCGTCACTGAAGCTTTCTTT. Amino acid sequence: CASSLDRGVTEAFF.